The 16 T cell receptor beta chains below were found in one sample sequenced in a study of T cells after posttransplantation cyclophosphamide. Method: immunoSEQ multiplex PCR; TCRdb's copy keeps in-frame clones and lacks some. Seen here are roughly 11,000 clones, 90% to 95% observed once, and the top ten hold 3.6%. Treatment was busulfan-fludarabine conditioning, a marrow graft, and cyclophosphamide on days +3 and +4. Specimen: PBMCs, collected after allogeneic stem cell transplant with posttransplant cyclophosphamide. The origin of the receptors is a female patient aged 25-39 years who received an allogeneic stem cell transplant from an unrelated donor, was CMV-positive, and had no GVHD. The T cells may come from the graft donor.

This sequence joins TRBV5-1 and TRBJ1-1; D is unclear. CDR1 SGHRS and CDR2 YFSETQ come from the germline V gene. The ends were cut back, 0 bases at V and 1 base at J, with 4 bases in the middle. The CDR3 extends over 13 amino acids. The CDR3 reads CASSLDSNTEAFF. The CDR3 DNA reads as TGCGCCAGCAGCTTGGACTCGAACACTGAAGCTTTCTTT.

This sequence joins TRBV27 and TRBJ2-5; the D gene is possibly TRBD2 (5 bases). With 1 base removed from V and 7 bases from J, the gap between germline ends came to 10 bases. This CDR3 is 13 amino acids long. Germline V gene lookup returns CDR1 MNHEY and CDR2 SMNVEV (reference sequence). This chain's CDR3 is CASSLWGGRTQYF. The CDR3 nucleotides are TGTGCCAGCAGTTTATGGGGTGGGAGGACCCAGTACTTC.

The J gene is TRBJ1-5, the V gene TRBV28, with a possible D match to TRBD1 (5 bases). The CDR3 loop spans 14 amino acids. The V end was cut by 4 bases, the J end by 7 bases, with 14 bases between. Germline V gives CDR1 MDHEN, CDR2 SYDVKM. CDR3 in amino acids: CASSSTGRAQPQHF. CDR3 coding DNA: TGTGCCAGCAGTTCCACAGGAAGGGCCCAGCCCCAGCATTTT.

The chain couples TRBV4-1 to TRBJ2-1; maybe TRBD2 (5 bases). V lost 1 base and J lost 8, with 15 bases in between. Per the germline V gene, CDR1 is MGHRA and CDR2 is YSYEKL. The CDR3 is made up of 15 amino acids. This chain's CDR3 is CASSQGPSFSYEQFF. The CDR3 DNA reads as TGCGCCAGCAGCCAAGGGCCTAGCTTTTCTTATGAGCAGTTCTTC.

The chain has TRBV28 and TRBJ1-5, with unresolved D. The CDR3 is made up of 14 amino acids. V lost 2 bases and J lost 3, with 8 bases in between. From germline, CDR1 is MDHEN and CDR2 SYDVKM. CDR3 loop: CASSLGPDNQPQHF. CDR3 bases: TGTGCCAGCAGTTTAGGGCCCGACAATCAGCCCCAGCATTTT.

This sequence joins TRBV13 and TRBJ2-3; 10 bases align to TRBD2. This CDR3 spans 14 amino acids. Germline V CDR1 and CDR2: PRHDT, FYEKMQ (reference sequence). With V trimmed by 5 bases and J by 5 bases, 4 bases remained unmatched. In DNA form, the CDR3 reads TGTGCCAGCAGCCAGGGACTAGCGTTAGATACGCAGTATTTT. It yields the protein CASSQGLALDTQYF.

The chain combines TRBV9 with TRBJ1-4, with unresolved D. This CDR3 has 13 residues. Germline V gene lookup returns CDR1 SGDLS and CDR2 YYNGEE. Trimming pared 4 bases from V and 5 bases from J, leaving 9 bases between. CDR3 protein: CASSSRVNEKLFF. CDR3 coding DNA: TGTGCCAGCAGCTCTCGGGTAAATGAAAAACTGTTTTTT.

This clone qualifies as medium-sized. This chain joins TRBV5-1 and TRBJ1-1; no definite D call. V lost 0 bases and J 1 base, leaving 4 bases between the germline ends. The CDR3 spans 13 residues. Germline CDR1 is SGHRS and CDR2 is YFSETQ. The CDR3 DNA reads TGCGCCAGCAGCTTGGGCGGGAACACTGAAGCTTTCTTT. Amino acid sequence: CASSLGGNTEAFF.

The chain has TRBV5-6 and TRBJ1-5; 8 nucleotides agree with TRBD1. The CDR3 spans 16 residues. Trimming took 3 bases from V and 6 from J; bases not matched to a gene: 11. Germline loops: CDR1 SGHDT, CDR2 YYEEEE. The CDR3 DNA follows: TGTGCCAGCAGCTCCTCCGGACAGGGTCCCGTTCAGCCCCAGCATTTT. This translates into CASSSSGQGPVQPQHF.

The rearrangement joins TRBV19 to TRBJ1-4; the match to TRBD1 covers 7 bases. The CDR3 runs 18 residues. Germline values: CDR1 LNHDA, CDR2 SQIVND (reference sequence). V lost 6 bases to trimming and J lost 2 bases; unmatched junction nucleotides: 15. The CDR3 DNA is TGTGCCAGTAGGACCGACAGGGAAGGAGGGAAGACTAATGAAAAACTGTTTTTT. Translation gives CASRTDREGGKTNEKLFF.

The chain employs TRBV9 and TRBJ2-1; 8 nucleotides align to TRBD2. The germline V gene encodes CDR1 SGDLS and CDR2 YYNGEE. The V gene end was trimmed by 4 bases and the J gene end by 5 bases; junction bases not matched to a gene: 5. The length of the CDR3 is 14 residues. This CDR3 is CASSRPGGNNEQFF. As DNA, the CDR3 is TGTGCCAGCAGCAGACCGGGGGGGAACAATGAGCAGTTCTTC.

The rearrangement links TRBV27 to TRBJ1-5, with TRBD1 as a possible D gene (5 bases). The germline CDR1 and CDR2 sequences are MNHEY and SMNVEV (reference sequence). The V gene lost 8 bases and the J gene lost 1 base, with 9 bases spanning the gap. There are 13 residues in the CDR3. CDR3 in DNA: TGTGCCAGCGCCTGGGGCAGCAATCAGCCCCAGCATTTT. It specifies CASAWGSNQPQHF.

The genes are TRBV5-1 and TRBJ2-2; 11 bases map to TRBD2. CDR1 is SGHRS, CDR2 YFSETQ, per germline. Trimming took 4 bases from V and 1 from J; bases not matched to a gene: 6. The CDR3 sequence is 17 residues long. This CDR3 is CASSRSLAGGNTGELFF. CDR3 coding DNA: TGCGCCAGCAGCAGATCCCTAGCGGGGGGGAACACCGGGGAGCTGTTTTTT.

A single count supports this clone. The rearrangement links TRBV7-8 to TRBJ1-6, with 11 nucleotides matching TRBD1. The CDR3 runs to 14 residues. V lost 5 bases to trimming and J lost 10 bases; unmatched junction nucleotides: 4. The germline gives CDR1 SGHVS, CDR2 FQNEAQ. The CDR3 bases are TGTGCCAGCAGCCAGGGACAGGGGGACTCACCCCTCCACTTT. This gives the protein CASSQGQGDSPLHF.

This chain links TRBV6-1 with TRBJ1-1; no firm D call. The germline gives CDR1 MNHNS, CDR2 SASEGT. CDR3 length: 11 amino acids. V was cut by 5 bases and J by 1 base, with 2 bases left in between. For the CDR3, the DNA is TGTGCCAGCAGTCGGAACACTGAAGCTTTCTTT. Translation: CASSRNTEAFF.

This clone was counted a few times. CDR3 region: CASGTRENQPQHF. The CDR3 DNA reads TGTGCCAGCGGGACTCGTGAGAATCAGCCCCAGCATTTT. The chain is built from TRBV2 and TRBJ1-5; D may be TRBD1 (5 bases). The V end was cut by 8 bases, the J end by 4 bases, with 12 bases between. This CDR3 is built from 13 residues. From germline, CDR1 is SNHLY and CDR2 FYNNEI. The full variable domain, its missing parts supplied by reference TRBV2 and TRBJ1-5, is EPEVTQTPSHQVTQMGQEVILRCVPISNHLYFYWYRQILGQKVEFLVSFYNNEISEKSEIFDDQFSVERPDGSNFTLKIRSTKLEDSAMYFCASGTRENQPQHFGDGTRLSIL.